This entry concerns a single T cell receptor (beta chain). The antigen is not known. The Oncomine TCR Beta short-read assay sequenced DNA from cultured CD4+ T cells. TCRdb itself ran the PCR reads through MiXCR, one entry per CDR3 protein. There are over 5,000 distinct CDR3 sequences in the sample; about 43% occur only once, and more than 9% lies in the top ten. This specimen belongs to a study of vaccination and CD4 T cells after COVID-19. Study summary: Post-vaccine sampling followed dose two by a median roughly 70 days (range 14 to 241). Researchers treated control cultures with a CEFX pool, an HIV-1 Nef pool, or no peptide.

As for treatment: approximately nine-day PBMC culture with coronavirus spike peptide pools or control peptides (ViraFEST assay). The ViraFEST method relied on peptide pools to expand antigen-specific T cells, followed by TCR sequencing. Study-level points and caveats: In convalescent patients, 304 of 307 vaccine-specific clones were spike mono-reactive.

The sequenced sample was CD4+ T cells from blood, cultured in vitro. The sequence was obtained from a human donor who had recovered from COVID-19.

Here the CDR3 DNA reads TGTGCCAGCAGCTTACGAGTACGGGGAGGAGGCTACACCTTC. The encoded protein is CASSLRVRGGGYTF. The rearrangement joins TRBV7-2 to TRBJ1-2, with unresolved D. This CDR3 contains 14 residues. The germline V gene has CDR1 SGHTA and CDR2 FQGNSA. V dropped 2 bases and J dropped 8 bases, with 15 bases sitting between them.